Following are 14 T cell receptor beta chains from one sample sequenced in a study of beta chain features in type 1 diabetes. Since all of the isolated RNA was reverse transcribed, expressed TCRB transcripts were what got sequenced. The data were produced by immunoSEQ multiplex PCR, yet TCRdb's version contains in-frame clones alone and is incomplete. The sample consists of around 300,000 clones, roughly 11% of them appearing once. The sequencing sample was made of naive CD4+ T cells from blood. These receptors originate from a woman in her twenties or thirties in good health.

This clone was observed a few times. The same CDR3 arises from other DNA sequences in this sample as well. The chain has TRBV28 and TRBJ2-1; 9 bases are a match to TRBD2. CDR3 length: 16 amino acids. The trim removed 3 bases at V and 4 bases at J, leaving 7 bases unmatched. Per the germline V gene, CDR1 is MDHEN and CDR2 is SYDVKM. CDR3 nucleotide sequence: TGTGCCAGCAGTTTGCTGACTAGCGGTTCTTACAATGAGCAGTTCTTC. Translation gives CASSLLTSGSYNEQFF.

CDR3 bases: TGTGCCTGGAGTACCCGACAGGGTGCCGGGCCCCAGCATTTT. Translating it yields CAWSTRQGAGPQHF. The gene calls are TRBV30 and TRBJ1-5; 7 bases align to TRBD1. Germline V gene lookup returns CDR1 GTSNPN and CDR2 SVGIG (reference sequence). With V trimmed by 2 bases and J by 9 bases, 10 bases remained unmatched. CDR3 size: 14 residues. Using reference TRBV30 and TRBJ1-5 for the parts outside the CDR3, the full variable domain is SQTIHQWPATLVQPVGSPLSLECTVEGTSNPNLYWYRQAAGRGLQLLFYSVGIGQISSEVPQNLSASRPQDRQFILSSKKLLLSDSGFYLCAWSTRQGAGPQHFGDGTRLSIL.

This clone appeared a few times. This chain connects TRBV5-1 to TRBJ2-7; a possible D gene is TRBD1 (6 bases). Trimming shortened V by 4 bases and J by 0 bases, and 8 bases separated the two germline ends. This CDR3 has 13 residues. The germline V gene encodes CDR1 SGHRS and CDR2 YFSETQ. The CDR3 spells CASSLQGSYEQYF. Here the CDR3 DNA reads TGCGCCAGCAGCCTACAGGGCTCCTACGAGCAGTACTTC.

This clone occurred a few times. The V and J genes are TRBV6-6 and TRBJ2-1, with TRBD2 matching 9 bases. The CDR3 contains 13 residues. V was clipped by 6 bases and J by 6 bases; unmatched bases: 3. CDR1 is MNHNY and CDR2 is SVGAGI in the germline V gene (reference sequence). As DNA, the CDR3 is TGTGCCAGCAGGACTAGCGGAGTCAATGAGCAGTTCTTC. It encodes CASRTSGVNEQFF.

Only a few counts were recorded for this clone. The V gene is TRBV5-1, the J gene TRBJ2-3; no reliable D call. In germline, CDR1 is SGHRS, CDR2 YFSETQ. The CDR3 has 18 amino acids. The germline V and J ends were trimmed by 0 bases and 4 bases, with 21 bases remaining between them. CDR3 bases: TGCGCCAGCAGCTTGGCCTATCAGGCAGGCCCAGTGGCAGATACGCAGTATTTT. This encodes CASSLAYQAGPVADTQYF.

The chain joins TRBV5-4 to TRBJ2-7, with 9 bases identical to TRBD2. Germline assignment: CDR1 SGHNT and CDR2 YYREEE (reference sequence). The V segment lost 1 base and the J segment 3 bases; nucleotides outside the gene matches: 11. This CDR3 comprises 17 residues. The DNA for the CDR3 is TGTGCCAGCAGCTTGTCGACTAGCGGCTTAATTTACTACGAGCAGTACTTC. Translating it yields CASSLSTSGLIYYEQYF.

The chain is built from TRBV6-1 and TRBJ2-7; 9 bases fit TRBD2. This CDR3 is 15 amino acids long. Germline lookup yields CDR1 MNHNS and CDR2 SASEGT. V dropped 0 bases and J dropped 6; count of bases not matched to a gene: 6. The CDR3 is CASSEAGSGSSEQYF. The CDR3 DNA follows: TGTGCCAGCAGTGAAGCAGGTAGCGGGAGTTCCGAGCAGTACTTC.

The genes are TRBV5-1 and TRBJ1-1; maybe TRBD1 (6 bases). Germline V gene data show CDR1 as SGHRS and CDR2 as YFSETQ. The V end was cut by 0 bases, the J end by 4 bases, with 16 bases between. The CDR3 covers 16 residues. CDR3 protein: CASSLDTGRAGTEAFF. CDR3 nucleotides: TGCGCCAGCAGCTTGGATACAGGGCGGGCGGGCACTGAAGCTTTCTTT.

This clone turned up a few times. CDR3: CAWSENRGLREKLFF. CDR3 in DNA: TGTGCCTGGAGCGAAAACAGGGGGCTGAGGGAAAAACTGTTTTTT. The J gene is TRBJ1-4, the V gene TRBV30; 9 bases line up with TRBD1. The CDR3 extends over 15 amino acids. Looked up from germline, CDR1 is GTSNPN and CDR2 is SVGIG (reference sequence). Losses at the gene ends were 3 bases for V and 8 bases for J; bases not matched to a gene: 10.

This clone was picked up a small number of times. This sequence joins TRBV14 and TRBJ2-7; 10 nucleotides line up with TRBD2. V shed 4 bases and J 6 bases; nucleotides not matched to a gene: 6. The CDR3 consists of 14 residues. The germline V gene encodes CDR1 SGHDN and CDR2 FVKESK. CDR3 nucleotides: TGTGCCAGCAGCCGGCTAGCGGGGGCCCTCGAGCAGTACTTC. Protein sequence: CASSRLAGALEQYF.

This clone was seen a single time. The chain has TRBV30 and TRBJ2-5; TRBD1 might be the D (7 bases). This CDR3 is built from 14 residues. Between the trimmed V and J ends, which lost 4 bases and 9 bases, there was a span of 21 bases. Germline assignment: CDR1 GTSNPN and CDR2 SVGIG (reference sequence). The CDR3 DNA sequence: TGTGCCTGGACCACGGGACAGACCATAGCGGCCCAGTACTTC. The encoded protein is CAWTTGQTIAAQYF.

The V call is TRBV4-1, the J call TRBJ2-1, with 9 nucleotides matching TRBD2. In germline, CDR1 is MGHRA, CDR2 YSYEKL. The CDR3 is 14 amino acids. The trim removed 4 bases at V and 4 bases at J, leaving 2 bases unmatched. The CDR3 region is CASSPAGGYNEQFF. The DNA of the CDR3 is TGCGCCAGCAGCCCGGCGGGAGGGTACAATGAGCAGTTCTTC.

This chain uses TRBV4-3 with TRBJ2-3; 10 bases fit TRBD2. Germline V lookup: CDR1 LGHNA, CDR2 YSLEER. Trimming cost V 0 bases and J 4 bases; bases outside gene matches: 7. This CDR3 is 17 amino acids long. CDR3 region: CASSQDTAGGTPDTQYF. CDR3 in DNA: TGCGCCAGCAGCCAAGATACAGCGGGAGGGACCCCAGATACGCAGTATTTT.

In this sample, this clone turned up a few times. CDR3 in amino acids: CASSRDRGYNEQFF. The CDR3, as DNA: TGTGCCAGCAGCCGGGACAGGGGGTACAATGAGCAGTTCTTC. The chain combines TRBV7-3 with TRBJ2-1; 11 bases are a match to TRBD1. This CDR3 region has 14 residues. V shed 5 bases and J 4 bases; nucleotides not matched to a gene: 1. The germline CDR1 and CDR2 sequences are SGHTA and FQGTGA.